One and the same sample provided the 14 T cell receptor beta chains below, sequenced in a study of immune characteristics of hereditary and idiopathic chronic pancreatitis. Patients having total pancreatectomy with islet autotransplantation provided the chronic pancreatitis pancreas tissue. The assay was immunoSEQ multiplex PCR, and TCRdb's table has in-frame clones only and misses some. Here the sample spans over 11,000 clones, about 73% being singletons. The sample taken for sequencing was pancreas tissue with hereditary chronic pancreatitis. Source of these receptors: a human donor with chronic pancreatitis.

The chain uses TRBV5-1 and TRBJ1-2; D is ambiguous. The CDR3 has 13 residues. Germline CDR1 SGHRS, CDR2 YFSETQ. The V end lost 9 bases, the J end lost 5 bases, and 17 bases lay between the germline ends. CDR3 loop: CATAPALQYGYTF. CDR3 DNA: TGCGCCACCGCCCCGGCGCTTCAGTATGGCTACACCTTC.

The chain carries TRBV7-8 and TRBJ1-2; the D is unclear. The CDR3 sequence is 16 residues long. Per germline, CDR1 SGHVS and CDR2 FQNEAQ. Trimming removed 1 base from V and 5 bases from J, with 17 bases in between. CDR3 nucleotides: TGTGCCAGCAGCTTAGAAGTATCTTTTATTGGGTATGGCTACACCTTC. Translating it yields CASSLEVSFIGYGYTF. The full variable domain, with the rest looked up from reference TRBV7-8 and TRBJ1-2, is GAGVSQSPRYKVAKRGQDVALRCDPISGHVSLFWYQQALGQGPEFLTYFQNEAQLDKSGLPSDRFFAERPEGSVSTLKIQRTQQEDSAVYLCASSLEVSFIGYGYTFGSGTRLTVV.

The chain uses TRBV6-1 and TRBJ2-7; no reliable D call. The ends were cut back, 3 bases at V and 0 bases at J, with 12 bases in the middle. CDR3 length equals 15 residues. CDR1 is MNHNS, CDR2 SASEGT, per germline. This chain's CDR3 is CASSDRLSSSYEQYF. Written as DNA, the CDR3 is TGTGCCAGCAGTGATCGACTTTCGAGCTCCTACGAGCAGTACTTC.

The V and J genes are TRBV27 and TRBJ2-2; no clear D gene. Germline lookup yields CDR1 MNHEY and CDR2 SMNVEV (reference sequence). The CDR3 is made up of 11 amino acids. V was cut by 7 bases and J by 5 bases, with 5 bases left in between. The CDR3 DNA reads TGTGCCAGCAAAAGGACCGGGGAGCTGTTTTTT. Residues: CASKRTGELFF.

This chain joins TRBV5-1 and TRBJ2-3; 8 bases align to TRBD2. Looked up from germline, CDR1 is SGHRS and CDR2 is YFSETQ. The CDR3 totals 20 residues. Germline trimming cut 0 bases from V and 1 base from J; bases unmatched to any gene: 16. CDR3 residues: CASSLGARAGAGRGTDTQYF. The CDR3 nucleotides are TGCGCCAGCAGCTTGGGTGCGCGCGCGGGGGCCGGGAGGGGCACAGATACGCAGTATTTT.

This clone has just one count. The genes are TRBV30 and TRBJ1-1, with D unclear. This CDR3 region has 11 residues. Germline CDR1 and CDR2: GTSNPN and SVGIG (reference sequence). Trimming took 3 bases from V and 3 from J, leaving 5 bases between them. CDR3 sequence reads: CAWRAYTEAFF. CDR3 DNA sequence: TGTGCCTGGAGAGCCTACACTGAAGCTTTCTTT.

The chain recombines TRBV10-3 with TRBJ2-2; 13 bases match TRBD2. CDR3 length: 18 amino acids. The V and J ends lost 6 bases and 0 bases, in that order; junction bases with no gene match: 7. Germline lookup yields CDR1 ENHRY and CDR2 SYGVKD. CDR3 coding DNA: TGTGCCATCAGCTTCGGACTAGCGGGAGAGGCGAACACCGGGGAGCTGTTTTTT. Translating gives CAISFGLAGEANTGELFF.

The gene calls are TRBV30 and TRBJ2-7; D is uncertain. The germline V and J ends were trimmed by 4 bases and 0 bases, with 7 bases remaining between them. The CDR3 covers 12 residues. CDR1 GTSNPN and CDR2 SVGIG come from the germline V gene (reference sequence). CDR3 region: CAWMSDSYEQYF. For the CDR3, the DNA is TGTGCCTGGATGTCGGACTCCTACGAGCAGTACTTC.

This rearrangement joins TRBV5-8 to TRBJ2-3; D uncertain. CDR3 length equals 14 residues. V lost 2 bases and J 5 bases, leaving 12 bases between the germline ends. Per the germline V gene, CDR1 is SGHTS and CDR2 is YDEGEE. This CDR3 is CASSFGFQIDTQYF. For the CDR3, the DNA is TGTGCCAGCAGCTTTGGCTTCCAAATAGATACGCAGTATTTT.

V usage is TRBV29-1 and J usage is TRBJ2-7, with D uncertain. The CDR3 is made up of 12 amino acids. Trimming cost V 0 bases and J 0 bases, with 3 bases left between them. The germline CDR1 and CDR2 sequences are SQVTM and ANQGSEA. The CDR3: CSVEDGSYEQYF. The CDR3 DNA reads TGCAGCGTTGAAGACGGCTCCTACGAGCAGTACTTC.

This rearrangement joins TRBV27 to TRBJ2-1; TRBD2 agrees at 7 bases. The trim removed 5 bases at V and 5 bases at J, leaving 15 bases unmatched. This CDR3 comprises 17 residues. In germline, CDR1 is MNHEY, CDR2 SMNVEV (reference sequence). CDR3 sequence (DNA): TGTGCCAGCAGTAGGTGGGAGGGCCGGACGGGGGACAATGAGCAGTTCTTC. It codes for CASSRWEGRTGDNEQFF.

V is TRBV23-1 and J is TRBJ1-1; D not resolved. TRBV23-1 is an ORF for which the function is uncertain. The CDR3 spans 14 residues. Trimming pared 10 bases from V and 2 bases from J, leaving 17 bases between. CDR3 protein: CAILRREPNTEAFF. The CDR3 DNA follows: TGCGCCATCCTACGTCGGGAGCCTAACACTGAAGCTTTCTTT.

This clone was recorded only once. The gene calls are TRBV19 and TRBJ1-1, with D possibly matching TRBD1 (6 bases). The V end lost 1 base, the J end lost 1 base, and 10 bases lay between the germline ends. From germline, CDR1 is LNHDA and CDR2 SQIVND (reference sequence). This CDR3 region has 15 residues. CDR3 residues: CASSIVGGSNTEAFF. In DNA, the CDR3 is TGTGCCAGTAGTATAGTAGGGGGATCGAACACTGAAGCTTTCTTT.

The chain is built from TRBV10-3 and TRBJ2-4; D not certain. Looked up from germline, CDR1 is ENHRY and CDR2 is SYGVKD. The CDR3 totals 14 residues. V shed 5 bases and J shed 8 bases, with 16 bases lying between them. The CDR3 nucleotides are TGTGCCATCAGTCGAACCAATCGTGGGGACATTCAGTACTTC. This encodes CAISRTNRGDIQYF.